This entry features one T cell receptor beta chain sequence. This CDR3 is built from 17 residues. CDR1 and CDR2 (germline): SGHVS, FQNEAQ. The sample is drawn from a study of T cells expressing NK-cell markers. Study summary: Most of the eight sequenced donors tested HCMV-seropositive; one tested seronegative.

TCRdb reprocessed the 5' RACE reads, with one entry per CDR3 protein and no DNA. This sample's clone table lists under 200,000 distinct CDR3 sequences. The V and J genes are TRBV7-8 and TRBJ1-1; lacking DNA, the TRBD1 call made by TCRdb goes unchecked. The receptor was isolated from a woman aged 18 to 75 in good health. The source material was blood T cells: a sorted CD56 or NKG2C T cell subset, CD4+ or CD8+ T cells, or bulk PBMC T cells (not recorded which). This CDR3 reads CASSLVGTGGANTEAFF.